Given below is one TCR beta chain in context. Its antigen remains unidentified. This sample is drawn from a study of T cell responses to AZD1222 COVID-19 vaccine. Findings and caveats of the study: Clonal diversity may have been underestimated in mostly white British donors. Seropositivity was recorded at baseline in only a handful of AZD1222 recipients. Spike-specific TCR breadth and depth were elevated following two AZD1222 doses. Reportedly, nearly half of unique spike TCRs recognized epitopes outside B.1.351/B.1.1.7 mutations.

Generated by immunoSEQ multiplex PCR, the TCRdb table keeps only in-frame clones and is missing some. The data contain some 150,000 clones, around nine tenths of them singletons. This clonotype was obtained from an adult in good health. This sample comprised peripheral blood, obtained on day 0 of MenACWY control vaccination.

The CDR3 coding sequence is TGTGCCAGCAGCTTAAGGCTAGCGGGTAGCGATGAGCAGTTCTTC. Translating gives CASSLRLAGSDEQFF. The chain recombines TRBV7-8 with TRBJ2-1; 8 bases map to TRBD2. J lost 8 bases, V lost 2 bases, and 8 bases had no gene match. Germline CDR1 reads SGHVS; CDR2 reads FQNEAQ. CDR3 length: 15 amino acids.